This is a list of T cell receptor beta chains from one sample in a study of shared clonotypes between healthy human individuals. Measured with immunoSEQ multiplex PCR; TCRdb has only the in-frame clones, and not every one. Of roughly 2,000,000 clones detected, about 95% appear once; the ten largest clones hold 0.9% to 1.5%. The sequencing input was naive CD8+ T cells sorted from blood. The receptors shown here come from a man between 18 and 35 years old in good health. Both conserved end residues are part of each CDR3. Each record gives: J gene, V gene, CDR3 protein.

TRBJ2-7	TRBV5-6	CASSLRGDPGGYEQYF
TRBJ2-3	TRBV6-6	CASSRQGGTDTQYF
TRBJ1-1	TRBV27	CASSLRGGPEAFF
TRBJ1-4	TRBV27	CASSLLQGAEKLFF
TRBJ1-2	TRBV9	CASSTNQGGYGYTF
TRBJ1-5	TRBV4-1	CASSQVPTGVSNQPQHF
TRBJ1-2	TRBV14	CASSQVPAYGYTF
TRBJ2-7	TRBV7-9	CASSLPGQFNEQYF
TRBJ2-3	TRBV5-6	CASSSSGSTDTQYF
TRBJ1-2	TRBV7-9	CASSPTTGGYTF
TRBJ1-1	TRBV11-2	CASSPPPAGATEAFF
TRBJ1-1	TRBV2	CASSEAPQTGGGMKYTEAFF
TRBJ1-1	TRBV6-1	CASSEWAGNTEAFF
TRBJ2-7	TRBV5-6	CASSSSSYEQYF
TRBJ1-2	TRBV18	CASSPVGGQGYGYTF
TRBJ2-7	TRBV30	CAWSVGDGYEQYF
TRBJ2-7	TRBV9	CASSDGGSYEQYF
TRBJ2-7	TRBV4-1	CASSQDNGGRAYYEQYF
TRBJ2-7	TRBV19	CAGRASPGAAYEQYF
TRBJ1-5	TRBV4-1	CASSQFWGAGNQPQHF
TRBJ1-3	TRBV13	CASSTGDLSGNTIYF
TRBJ2-7	TRBV19	CASSIDLSSYEQYF
TRBJ1-2	TRBV21-1	CASSTIGQGQAGYTF
TRBJ2-7	TRBV9	CASSDGTGRYEQYF
TRBJ1-1	TRBV6-5	CASQMGGTEAFF
TRBJ2-3	TRBV10-3	CAISGSGEADTQYF
TRBJ2-7	TRBV6-5	CASSPFTSGGEQYF
TRBJ2-2	TRBV14	CASSQDSGHPANTGELFF
TRBJ2-1	TRBV30	CASGGDLEQFF
TRBJ1-2	TRBV6-5	CASSYGQSYGYTF
TRBJ1-1	TRBV6-5	CASSYGMNTEAFF
TRBJ2-3	TRBV5-1	CASSSDHASGDTQYF
TRBJ1-1	TRBV30	CAWSIDRHEAFF
TRBJ2-3	TRBV6-4	CASSDQILTDTQYF
TRBJ2-2	TRBV27	CASSLSLFTRNTGELFF
TRBJ1-1	TRBV5-4	CASSSVGTEAFF
TRBJ2-1	TRBV11-2	CASSWPGTSLEQFF
TRBJ2-7	TRBV28	CASSLGGQGTYEQYF
TRBJ2-4	TRBV5-6	CASSPGFAAEFTKNIQYF
TRBJ2-7	TRBV5-6	CASSFRTGSYEQYF